This T cell receptor (beta chain) was found in a study of CD4 T cells in relation to SARS-CoV-2 and coronaviruses. Study outcomes and limitations: Compared with monoreactive clones, crossreactive clones showed significantly weaker SARS-CoV-2 expansion.

In the case of this clone: The antigen is not known.

Before the COVID-19 pandemic, during about 2011-2019, CD4+ T cells were taken from unexposed donors. The cells were cultured for approximately 10 days before CD4+ T cells were isolated. After removal of 5 bases from V and 3 bases from J, the junction contained 6 bases not matched to a gene. The CDR3 has 15 residues. Germline V gene sequence: CDR1 MNHEY, CDR2 SMNVEV (reference sequence). The assay was immunoSEQ multiplex PCR, and TCRdb's table has in-frame clones only and misses some. The sample lists 13,000 or so clones, less than 80% occurring once. The source material was CD4+ T cells from PBMCs, cultured in vitro. The sequence was collected from a human donor in good health. This chain uses TRBV27 with TRBJ1-4, with 7 bases identical to TRBD1. The CDR3 is CASSLTTGSNEKLFF. The CDR3 DNA sequence: TGTGCCAGCAGTCTAACGACAGGGTCTAATGAAAAACTGTTTTTT.